This T cell receptor (beta chain) was captured in a study of blood T cell repertoires in COVID-19. Across the whole study: Acute and convalescent COVID-19 samples came from the United States, Italy and Spain. T cells, B-cell-depleted T cells, or PBMCs supplied cDNA or gDNA.

The CDR3 covers 14 residues. CDR1 and CDR2 (germline): MGHRA, YSYEKL. V lost 3 bases to trimming and J lost 7 bases, with 13 bases between them. How the authors handled the data: Estimates of nucleated cell counts were drawn from the amplification of reference gene primers. Produced via immunoSEQ multiplex PCR; TCRdb's table is partial and in-frame only. The V and J calls and clone size are taken from that table; D and trimming were inferred from the DNA. The sample shows about 100,000 clones, approximately 80% of them seen only once. The chain combines TRBV4-1 with TRBJ1-5; D remains ambiguous. The sequence was obtained from a man aged 65 to 85 with active or convalescent COVID-19. Sequenced input: peripheral blood. CDR3 in DNA: TGCGCCAGCAGCCAGGGGAGGCAGAACCAGCCCCAGCATTTT. Encoded protein: CASSQGRQNQPQHF.